This T cell receptor (beta chain) was recovered during a study of blood T cell repertoires in COVID-19. For the study at large: Sources were T cells, B-cell-depleted T cells, or PBMCs; the material itself was cDNA or gDNA.

Data came from immunoSEQ multiplex PCR; TCRdb stores just in-frame clones and leaves some out. The sample carries about 240,000 clones, about 80% recorded once. CDR3 length: 17 residues. V lost 0 bases and J 0 bases, leaving 11 bases between the germline ends. Germline CDR1 reads ENHRY; CDR2 reads SYGVKD. This clone has a handful of counts. The sequence derives from a woman aged 80 or older with acute or convalescent COVID-19. The sample comprised peripheral blood. The rearrangement joins TRBV10-3 to TRBJ1-4, with unresolved D. CDR3 protein: CAISESFVGATNEKLFF. In nucleotides, the CDR3 is TGTGCCATCAGTGAGTCGTTCGTCGGTGCAACTAATGAAAAACTGTTTTTT.